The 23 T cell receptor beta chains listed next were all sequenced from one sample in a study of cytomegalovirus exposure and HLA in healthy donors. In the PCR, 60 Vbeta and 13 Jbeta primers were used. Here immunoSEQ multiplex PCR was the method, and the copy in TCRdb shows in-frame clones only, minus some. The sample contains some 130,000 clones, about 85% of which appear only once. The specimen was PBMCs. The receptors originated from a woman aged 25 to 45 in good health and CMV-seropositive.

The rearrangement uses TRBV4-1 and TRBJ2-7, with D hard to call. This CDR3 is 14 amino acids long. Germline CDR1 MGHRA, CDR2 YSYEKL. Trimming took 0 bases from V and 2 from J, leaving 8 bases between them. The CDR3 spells CASSQEQLPYEQYF. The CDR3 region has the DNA TGCGCCAGCAGCCAAGAACAATTGCCCTACGAGCAGTACTTC.

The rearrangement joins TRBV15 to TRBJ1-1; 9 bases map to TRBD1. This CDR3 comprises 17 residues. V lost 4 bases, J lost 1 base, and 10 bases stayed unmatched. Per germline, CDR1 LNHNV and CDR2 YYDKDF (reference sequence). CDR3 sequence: CATSTLWTGAKNTEAFF. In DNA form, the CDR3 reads TGTGCCACCAGCACCCTTTGGACAGGGGCCAAGAACACTGAAGCTTTCTTT. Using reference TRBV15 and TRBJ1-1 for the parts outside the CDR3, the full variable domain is DAMVIQNPRYQVTQFGKPVTLSCSQTLNHNVMYWYQQKSSQAPKLLFHYYDKDFNNEADTPDNFQSRRPNTSFCFLDIRSPGLGDTAMYLCATSTLWTGAKNTEAFFGQGTRLTVV.

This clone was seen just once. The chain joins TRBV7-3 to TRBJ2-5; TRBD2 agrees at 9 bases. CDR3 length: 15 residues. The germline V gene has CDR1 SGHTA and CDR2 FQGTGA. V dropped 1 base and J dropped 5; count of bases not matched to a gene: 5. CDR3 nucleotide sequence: TGTGCCAGCAGCTTAAATAGCGGGGGAGCGGAGACCCAGTACTTC. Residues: CASSLNSGGAETQYF.

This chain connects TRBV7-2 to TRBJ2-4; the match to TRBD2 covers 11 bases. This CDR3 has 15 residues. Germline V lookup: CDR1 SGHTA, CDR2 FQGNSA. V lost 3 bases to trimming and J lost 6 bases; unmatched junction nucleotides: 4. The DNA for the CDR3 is TGTGCCAGCAGCTTCCGACTAGCGGGGTCAAACATTCAGTACTTC. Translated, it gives CASSFRLAGSNIQYF.

CDR3 in amino acids: CATSIRGTKNIQYF. Written as DNA, the CDR3 is TGTGCCACCAGCATTAGGGGGACGAAAAACATTCAGTACTTC. This chain links TRBV15 with TRBJ2-4; TRBD1 might be the D (6 bases). The V gene's germline CDR1 is LNHNV and CDR2 YYDKDF (reference sequence). Trimming pared 4 bases from V and 4 bases from J, leaving 11 bases between. The CDR3 runs to 14 residues.

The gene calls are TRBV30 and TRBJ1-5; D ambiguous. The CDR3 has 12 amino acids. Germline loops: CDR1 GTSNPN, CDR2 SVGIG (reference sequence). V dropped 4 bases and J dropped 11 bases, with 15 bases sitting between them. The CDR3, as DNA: TGTGCCTGGACAGGATCGGCCGGGGCCCAGCATTTT. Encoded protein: CAWTGSAGAQHF. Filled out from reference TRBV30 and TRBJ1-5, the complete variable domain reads SQTIHQWPATLVQPVGSPLSLECTVEGTSNPNLYWYRQAAGRGLQLLFYSVGIGQISSEVPQNLSASRPQDRQFILSSKKLLLSDSGFYLCAWTGSAGAQHFGDGTRLSIL.

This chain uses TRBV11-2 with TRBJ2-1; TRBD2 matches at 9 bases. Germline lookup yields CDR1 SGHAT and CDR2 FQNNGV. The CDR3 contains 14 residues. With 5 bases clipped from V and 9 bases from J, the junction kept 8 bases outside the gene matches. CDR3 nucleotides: TGTGCCAGCAGCCCTTTAGCGGGAGCGACTGAGCAGTTCTTC. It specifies CASSPLAGATEQFF.

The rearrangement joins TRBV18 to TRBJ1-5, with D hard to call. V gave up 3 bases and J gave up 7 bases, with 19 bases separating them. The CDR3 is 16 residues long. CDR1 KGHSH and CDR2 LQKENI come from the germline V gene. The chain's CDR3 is CASSPNYLVSEQPQHF. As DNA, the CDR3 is TGTGCCAGCTCACCCAACTATTTGGTCTCCGAACAGCCCCAGCATTTT. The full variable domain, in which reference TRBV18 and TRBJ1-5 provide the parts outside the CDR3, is NAGVMQNPRHLVRRRGQEARLRCSPMKGHSHVYWYRQLPEEGLKFMVYLQKENIIDESGMPKERFSAEFPKEGPSILRIQQVVRGDSAAYFCASSPNYLVSEQPQHFGDGTRLSIL.

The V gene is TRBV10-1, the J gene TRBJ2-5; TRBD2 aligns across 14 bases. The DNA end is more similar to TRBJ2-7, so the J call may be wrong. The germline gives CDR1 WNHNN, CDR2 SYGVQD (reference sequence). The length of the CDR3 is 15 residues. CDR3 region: CASSLGLAGVYEQYF. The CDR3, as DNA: TGCGCCAGCAGTTTGGGACTAGCGGGAGTCTACGAGCAGTACTTC.

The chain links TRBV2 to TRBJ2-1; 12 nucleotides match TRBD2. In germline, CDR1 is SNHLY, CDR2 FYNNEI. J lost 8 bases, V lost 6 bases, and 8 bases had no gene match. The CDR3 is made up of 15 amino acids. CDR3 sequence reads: CASSPLAGGGDEQFF. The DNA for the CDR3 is TGTGCCAGCAGCCCGCTAGCGGGAGGGGGGGATGAGCAGTTCTTC.

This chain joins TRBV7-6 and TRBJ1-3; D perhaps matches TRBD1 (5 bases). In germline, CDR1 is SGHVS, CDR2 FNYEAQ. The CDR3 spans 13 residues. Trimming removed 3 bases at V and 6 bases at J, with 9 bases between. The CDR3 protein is CASSFGTTNTIYF. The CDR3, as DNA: TGTGCCAGCAGCTTCGGGACTACAAACACCATATATTTT.

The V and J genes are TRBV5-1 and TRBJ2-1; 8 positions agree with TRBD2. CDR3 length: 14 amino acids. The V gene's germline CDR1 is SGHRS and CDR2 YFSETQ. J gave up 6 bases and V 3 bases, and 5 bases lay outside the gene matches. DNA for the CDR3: TGCGCCAGCAGCTCCGGACTAGCCTCCAATGAGCAGTTCTTC. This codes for CASSSGLASNEQFF.

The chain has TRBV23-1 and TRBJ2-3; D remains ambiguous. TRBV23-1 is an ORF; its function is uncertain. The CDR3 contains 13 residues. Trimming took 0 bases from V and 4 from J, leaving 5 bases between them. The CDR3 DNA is TGCGCCAGCAGTCAATCGAGGTCAGATACGCAGTATTTT. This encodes CASSQSRSDTQYF.

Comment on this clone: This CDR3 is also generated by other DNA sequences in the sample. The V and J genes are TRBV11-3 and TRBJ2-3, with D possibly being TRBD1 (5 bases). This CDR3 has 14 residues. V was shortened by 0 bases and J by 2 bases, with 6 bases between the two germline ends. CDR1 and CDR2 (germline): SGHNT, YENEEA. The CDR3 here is CASSLDRDTDTQYF. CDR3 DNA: TGTGCCAGCAGCTTAGACAGGGACACAGATACGCAGTATTTT.

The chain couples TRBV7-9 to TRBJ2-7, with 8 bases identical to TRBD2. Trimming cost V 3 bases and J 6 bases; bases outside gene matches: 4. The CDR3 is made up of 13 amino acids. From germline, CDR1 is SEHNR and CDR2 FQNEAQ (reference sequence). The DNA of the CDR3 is TGTGCCAGCAGCTTGGCGGGGGGTATCGAGCAGTACTTC. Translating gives CASSLAGGIEQYF.

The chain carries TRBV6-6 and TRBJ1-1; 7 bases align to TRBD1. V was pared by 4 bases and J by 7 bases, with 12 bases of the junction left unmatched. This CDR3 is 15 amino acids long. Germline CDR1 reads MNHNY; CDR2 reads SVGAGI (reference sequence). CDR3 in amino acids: CASSFQGVPYSEAFF. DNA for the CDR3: TGTGCCAGCAGTTTCCAGGGGGTTCCCTACAGTGAAGCTTTCTTT.

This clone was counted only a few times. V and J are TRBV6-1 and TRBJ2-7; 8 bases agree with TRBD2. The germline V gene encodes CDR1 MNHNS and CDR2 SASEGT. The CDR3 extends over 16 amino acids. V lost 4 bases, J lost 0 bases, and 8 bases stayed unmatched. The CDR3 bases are TGTGCCAGCAGTGCGGCGGGGGGAGGGAGCTCCTACGAGCAGTACTTC. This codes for CASSAAGGGSSYEQYF.

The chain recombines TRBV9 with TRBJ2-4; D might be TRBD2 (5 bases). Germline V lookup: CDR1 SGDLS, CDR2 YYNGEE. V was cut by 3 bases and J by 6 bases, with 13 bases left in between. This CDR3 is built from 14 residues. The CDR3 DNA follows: TGTGCCAGCAGCGAGTCTAGCAGTTCAAACATTCAGTACTTC. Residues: CASSESSSSNIQYF.

CDR3 coding DNA: TGTGCCAGCAGCTCCCCGGGTCAGCCCCAGCATTTT. The encoded protein is CASSSPGQPQHF. The genes are TRBV6-5 and TRBJ1-5; D not resolved. The V and J ends lost 6 bases and 6 bases respectively, with 9 bases between them. The CDR3 length is 12 residues. CDR1 is MNHEY, CDR2 SVGAGI, per germline.

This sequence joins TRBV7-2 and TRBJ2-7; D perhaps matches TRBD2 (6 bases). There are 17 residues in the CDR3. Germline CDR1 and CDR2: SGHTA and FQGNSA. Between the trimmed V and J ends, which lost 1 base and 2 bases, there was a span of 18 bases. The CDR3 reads CASSLVHVGGLPYEQYF. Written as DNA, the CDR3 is TGTGCCAGCAGCTTAGTGCATGTGGGAGGCCTCCCCTACGAGCAGTACTTC.

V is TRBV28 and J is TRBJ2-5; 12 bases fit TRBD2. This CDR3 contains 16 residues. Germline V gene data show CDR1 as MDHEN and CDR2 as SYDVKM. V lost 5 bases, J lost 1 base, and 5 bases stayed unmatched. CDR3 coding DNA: TGTGCCAGCAGTCCAGGGACTAGCGGGTTCCAAGAGACCCAGTACTTC. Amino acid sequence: CASSPGTSGFQETQYF.

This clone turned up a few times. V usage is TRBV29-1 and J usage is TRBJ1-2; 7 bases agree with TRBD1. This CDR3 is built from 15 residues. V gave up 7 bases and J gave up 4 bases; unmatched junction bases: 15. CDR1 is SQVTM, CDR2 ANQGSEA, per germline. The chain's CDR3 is CSAVTQGSPTYGYTF. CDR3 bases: TGCAGCGCCGTCACACAGGGGTCCCCCACCTATGGCTACACCTTC.

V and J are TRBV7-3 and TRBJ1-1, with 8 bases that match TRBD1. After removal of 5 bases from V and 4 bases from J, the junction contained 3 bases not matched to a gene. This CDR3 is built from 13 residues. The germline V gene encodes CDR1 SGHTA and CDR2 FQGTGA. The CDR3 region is CASSRQGSTEAFF. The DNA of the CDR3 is TGTGCCAGCAGCAGACAGGGGAGCACTGAAGCTTTCTTT.